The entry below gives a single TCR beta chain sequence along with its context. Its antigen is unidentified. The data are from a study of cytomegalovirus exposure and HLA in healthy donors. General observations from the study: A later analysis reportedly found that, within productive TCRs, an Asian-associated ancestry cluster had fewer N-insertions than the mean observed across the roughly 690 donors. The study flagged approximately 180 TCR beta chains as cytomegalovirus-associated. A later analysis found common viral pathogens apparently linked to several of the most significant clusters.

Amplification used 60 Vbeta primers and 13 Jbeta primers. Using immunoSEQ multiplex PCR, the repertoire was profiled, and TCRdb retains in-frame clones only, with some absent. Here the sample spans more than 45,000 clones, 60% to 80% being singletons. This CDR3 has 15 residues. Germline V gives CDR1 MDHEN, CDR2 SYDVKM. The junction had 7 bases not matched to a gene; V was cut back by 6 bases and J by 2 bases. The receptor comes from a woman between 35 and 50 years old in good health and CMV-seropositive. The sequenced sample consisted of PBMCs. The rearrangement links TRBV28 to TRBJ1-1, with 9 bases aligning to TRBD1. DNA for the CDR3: TGTGCCAGCAGCGTTCCGGGACAGGGCAACACTGAAGCTTTCTTT. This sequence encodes CASSVPGQGNTEAFF.